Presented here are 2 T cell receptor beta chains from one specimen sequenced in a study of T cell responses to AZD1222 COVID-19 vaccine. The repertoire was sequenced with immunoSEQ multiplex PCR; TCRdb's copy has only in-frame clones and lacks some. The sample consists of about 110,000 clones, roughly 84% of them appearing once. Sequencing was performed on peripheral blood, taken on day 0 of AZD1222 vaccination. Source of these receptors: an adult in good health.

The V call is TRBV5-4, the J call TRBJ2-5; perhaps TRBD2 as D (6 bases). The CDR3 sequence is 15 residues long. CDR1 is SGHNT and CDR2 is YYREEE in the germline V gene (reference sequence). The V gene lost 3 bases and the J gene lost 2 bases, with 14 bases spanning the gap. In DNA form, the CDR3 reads TGTGCCAGCAGCTCCCCTGGCGCGGGGCAAGAGACCCAGTACTTC. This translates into CASSSPGAGQETQYF. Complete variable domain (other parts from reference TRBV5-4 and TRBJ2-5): ETGVTQSPTHLIKTRGQQVTLRCSSQSGHNTVSWYQQALGQGPQFIFQYYREEENGRGNFPPRFSGLQFPNYSSELNVNALELDDSALYLCASSSPGAGQETQYFGPGTRLLVL.

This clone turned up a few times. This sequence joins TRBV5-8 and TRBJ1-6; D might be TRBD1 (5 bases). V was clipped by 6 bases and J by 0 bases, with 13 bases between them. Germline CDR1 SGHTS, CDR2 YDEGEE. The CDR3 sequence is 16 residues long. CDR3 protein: CASTKGKPSYNSPLHF. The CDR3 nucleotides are TGTGCCAGCACCAAGGGGAAGCCCTCCTATAATTCACCCCTCCACTTT. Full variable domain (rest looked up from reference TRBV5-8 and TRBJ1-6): EAGVTQSPTHLIKTRGQQATLRCSPISGHTSVYWYQQALGLGLQFLLWYDEGEERNRGNFPPRFSGRQFPNYSSELNVNALELEDSALYLCASTKGKPSYNSPLHFGNGTRLTVT.